The clone carrying this TCR beta chain showed up just a few times. Germline CDR1 reads SGHRS; CDR2 reads YFSETQ. The CDR3 has 16 residues. J gave up 4 bases and V 0 bases, and 4 bases lay outside the gene matches. As it was prepared, the TCRbeta library received unique molecular identifiers. Each CDR3 protein is one row after TCRdb ran MiXCR on the PCR reads. Among roughly 500,000 distinct CDR3 sequences listed, approximately 16% were seen once. These data come from a study of T-cell reconstitution after alpha-beta-depleted transplantation in children. The sequencing here drew on PBMCs from the stem cell graft donor, taken from the stem cell graft. This TCR derives from a human donor who donated a stem cell graft to a child with acute lymphoblastic leukemia. This chain joins TRBV5-1 and TRBJ2-1, with TRBD2 matching 10 bases. The chain's CDR3 is CASSLELGLAYNEQFF. CDR3 coding DNA: TGCGCCAGCAGCTTGGAGCTGGGACTAGCGTACAATGAGCAGTTCTTC.